The clone carrying this T cell receptor (beta chain) appeared a single time. This specimen belongs to a study of blood T cell repertoires in COVID-19. Study-level information: PBMCs, B-cell-depleted T cells, or T cells were the source of the cDNA or gDNA that made up the material.

Original processing notes: Reference gene primer amplification in the assay estimated nucleated cell counts. Clones were sequenced by immunoSEQ multiplex PCR, and TCRdb holds only the in-frame ones, with some missing. The V and J calls and the clone size are those of that table, but D and trimming were determined from the DNA. The data contain about 270,000 clones, roughly 90% of them singletons. Seattle's cohort entered during active infection and was followed longitudinally. V lost 2 bases to trimming and J lost 4 bases, with 18 bases between them. Germline CDR1 reads MDHEN; CDR2 reads SYDVKM. The CDR3 totals 17 residues.

Sequencing was performed on peripheral blood. V is TRBV28 and J is TRBJ1-3; TRBD1 is a possible D gene (6 bases). This sequence originates from a woman between 65 and 79 years old with COVID-19, enrolled during active disease. The CDR3 sequence is CASSLRVGGTGGNTIYF. The CDR3 DNA reads as TGTGCCAGCAGTTTAAGGGTAGGGGGAACCGGAGGAAACACCATATATTTT.